This T cell receptor (beta chain) stems from a study of beta chain features in type 1 diabetes. In its sample, this clone was seen a few times. What it binds is unknown. The germline CDR1 and CDR2 sequences are MDHEN and SYDVKM. CDR3 length: 13 residues. The V and J ends lost 5 bases and 8 bases, in that order; junction bases with no gene match: 6. Reverse transcribing all isolated RNA meant expressed TCRB transcripts were sequenced. Data came from immunoSEQ multiplex PCR; TCRdb stores just in-frame clones and leaves some out. The sample has around 250,000 clones; approximately 25% are singletons. Naive, central memory, regulatory and stem cell-like memory cells within the CD4+ compartment were sorted using CD45RO/CCR7/CD25/CD127/CD95/CD27. Purity of each sorted population was above 98%. General study findings and limits: Patients' naive, central memory and Treg TCRB repertoires seemed closer to one another than those of healthy donors. Possibly, sequencing cDNA over-represented cells that had high TCR expression levels. Within each of all four CD4+ subsets, Type 1 diabetes patients had TCRB CDR3s that were moderately but significantly shorter.

The receptor was derived from a woman in her 30s with type 1 diabetes. The V and J genes are TRBV28 and TRBJ1-1; 9 bases are a match to TRBD1. Input material: naive CD4+ T cells from blood. CDR3 protein: CASSPGTGTEAFF. In DNA form, the CDR3 reads TGTGCCAGCAGTCCCGGGACAGGGACCGAAGCTTTCTTT.